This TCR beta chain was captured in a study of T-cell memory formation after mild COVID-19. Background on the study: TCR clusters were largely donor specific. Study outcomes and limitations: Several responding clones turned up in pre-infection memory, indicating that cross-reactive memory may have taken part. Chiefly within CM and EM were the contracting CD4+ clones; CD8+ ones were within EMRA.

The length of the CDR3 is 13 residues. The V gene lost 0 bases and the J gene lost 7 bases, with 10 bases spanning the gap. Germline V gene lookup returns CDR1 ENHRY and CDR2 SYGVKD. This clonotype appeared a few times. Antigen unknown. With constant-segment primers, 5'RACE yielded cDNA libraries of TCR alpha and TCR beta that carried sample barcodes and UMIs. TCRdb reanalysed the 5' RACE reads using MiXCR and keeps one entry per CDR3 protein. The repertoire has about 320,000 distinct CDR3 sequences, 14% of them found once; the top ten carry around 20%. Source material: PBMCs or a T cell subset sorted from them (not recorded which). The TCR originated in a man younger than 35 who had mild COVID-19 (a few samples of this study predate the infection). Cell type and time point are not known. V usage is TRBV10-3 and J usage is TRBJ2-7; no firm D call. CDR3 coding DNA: TGTGCCATCAGTGAGTCGTCCAGTCAAGAGCAGTACGTC. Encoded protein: CAISESSSQEQYV.